A single sample gave rise to the 20 T cell receptor beta chains below, sequenced in a study of patients and donors after allogeneic stem cell transplantation. TCRdb ran MiXCR on the RT-PCR reads and lists one entry per CDR3 protein. The profile shows hundreds of thousands of distinct CDR3 sequences, about 14% of them singletons. The sequenced material came from blood, either unsorted or a sorted T cell fraction (not recorded which). The receptors originated from a human donor who was either an allogeneic HSCT recipient or a stem cell or donor lymphocyte infusion donor (not recorded which). It is not recorded whose cells these are; they may come from a transplant donor.

There are many counts of this clonotype. The V call is TRBV5-1, the J call TRBJ2-1, with a weak D call TRBD1 (5 bases). V lost 2 bases and J 5 bases, leaving 11 bases between the germline ends. Per the germline V gene, CDR1 is SGHRS and CDR2 is YFSETQ. This CDR3 has 14 amino acids. CDR3 protein: CASSFLTDNNEQFF. Here the CDR3 DNA reads TGCGCCAGCAGCTTTCTGACAGACAACAATGAGCAGTTCTTC. The full variable domain, completed using reference TRBV5-1 and TRBJ2-1, is KAGVTQTPRYLIKTRGQQVTLSCSPISGHRSVSWYQQTPGQGLQFLFEYFSETQRNKGNFPGRFSGRQFSNSRSEMNVSTLELGDSALYLCASSFLTDNNEQFFGPGTRLTVL.

This rearrangement joins TRBV7-8 to TRBJ2-7, with 8 bases aligning to TRBD1. V shed 5 bases and J 0 bases; nucleotides not matched to a gene: 6. CDR3 size: 15 residues. The germline V gene has CDR1 SGHVS and CDR2 FQNEAQ. This chain's CDR3 is CASSPRQGPSYEQYF. DNA for the CDR3: TGTGCCAGCAGCCCGAGACAGGGGCCCTCCTACGAGCAGTACTTC.

The chain links TRBV12-3 or TRBV12-4 to TRBJ2-1, with unresolved D. This CDR3 comprises 12 residues. V lost 6 bases, J lost 6 bases, and 9 bases lay in between. The CDR3 region is CASRQGRNEQFF. Here the CDR3 DNA reads TGTGCCAGCAGGCAAGGACGCAATGAGCAGTTCTTC.

The chain recombines TRBV25-1 with TRBJ2-3; 9 nucleotides match TRBD2. Germline CDR1 reads MGHDK; CDR2 reads SYGVNS. The CDR3 contains 20 residues. The ends lost 9 bases at V and 0 bases at J; junction bases unmatched: 22. The CDR3: CASSTGPLTSGGPSTDTQYF. The CDR3 DNA follows: TGTGCCAGTTCGACAGGACCTCTGACTAGCGGAGGGCCTAGCACAGATACGCAGTATTTT.

The chain's CDR3 is CASSSTSGRAGETQYF. The CDR3 nucleotides read TGTGCCAGCAGTTCGACTAGCGGGAGGGCCGGGGAGACCCAGTACTTC. The rearrangement joins TRBV2 to TRBJ2-5, with 14 bases matching TRBD2. J was trimmed by 5 bases and V by 5 bases; bases with no gene match: 7. The CDR3 runs 16 residues. Germline lookup yields CDR1 SNHLY and CDR2 FYNNEI.

The sample holds a few counts of this clonotype. J is TRBJ2-7 and V is TRBV28; D gene unclear. The CDR3 covers 17 residues. CDR1 and CDR2 (germline): MDHEN, SYDVKM. V was shortened by 4 bases and J by 0 bases, with 19 bases between the two germline ends. DNA for the CDR3: TGTGCCAGCAGTTCAACCCTAGGATTGGGTTTCTCCTACGAGCAGTACTTC. Encoded protein: CASSSTLGLGFSYEQYF.

This clonotype has a handful of counts. The V call is TRBV27, the J call TRBJ1-3; D not resolved. The ends were cut back, 3 bases at V and 0 bases at J, with 6 bases in the middle. Germline values: CDR1 MNHEY, CDR2 SMNVEV (reference sequence). This CDR3 contains 14 residues. The CDR3 nucleotides read TGTGCCAGCAGTTTGAGAAGCTCTGGAAACACCATATATTTT. Its translation: CASSLRSSGNTIYF.

The chain couples TRBV23-1 to TRBJ2-5; D is possibly TRBD2 (5 bases). TRBV23-1 belongs to the ORF category, with a function that is uncertain. The CDR3 is 15 amino acids. V lost 2 bases, J lost 6 bases, and 16 bases lay in between. This CDR3 reads CASSQIWRAAKTQYF. The CDR3 DNA is TGCGCCAGCAGTCAAATCTGGAGAGCGGCAAAGACCCAGTACTTC.

The J gene is TRBJ2-5, the V gene TRBV5-1, with TRBD2 matching 8 bases. Germline V CDR1 and CDR2: SGHRS, YFSETQ. This CDR3 has 16 residues. With 2 bases clipped from V and 0 bases from J, the junction kept 6 bases outside the gene matches. The chain's CDR3 is CASSFPAGGHQETQYF. The CDR3 DNA is TGCGCCAGCAGCTTCCCCGCGGGGGGTCACCAAGAGACCCAGTACTTC.

A few counts support this clonotype. The gene calls are TRBV5-1 and TRBJ1-3; D is possibly TRBD1 (5 bases). The germline V gene has CDR1 SGHRS and CDR2 YFSETQ. This CDR3 has 15 amino acids. Trimming removed 0 bases from V and 4 bases from J, with 11 bases in between. Here the CDR3 DNA reads TGCGCCAGCAGCTTGGATCCGGGGGTCGGAAACACCATATATTTT. This encodes CASSLDPGVGNTIYF.

This chain links TRBV20-1 with TRBJ2-7, with 7 bases lining up with TRBD1. The CDR3 loop spans 12 amino acids. V shed 6 bases, J shed 3 bases, and the junction held 5 bases outside the gene matches. Per the germline V gene, CDR1 is DFQATT and CDR2 is SNEGSKA (reference sequence). The CDR3 DNA reads TGCAGTGCGTGGACAGGTGGCTACGAGCAGTACTTC. Translating gives CSAWTGGYEQYF.

The V gene is TRBV2, the J gene TRBJ2-5, with D possibly being TRBD2 (7 bases). The germline V gene encodes CDR1 SNHLY and CDR2 FYNNEI. The CDR3 sequence is 13 residues long. V was trimmed by 5 bases and J by 1 base, leaving 8 bases between them. The CDR3 region is CASSRGGQETQYF. DNA for the CDR3: TGTGCCAGCAGTAGGGGGGGCCAAGAGACCCAGTACTTC.

This clonotype was detected only a few times. This chain links TRBV19 with TRBJ1-5; D unresolved. CDR1 is LNHDA and CDR2 is SQIVND in the germline V gene (reference sequence). The CDR3 contains 15 residues. Trimming stripped 4 bases from V and 3 bases from J, with 13 bases between. The CDR3 nucleotides read TGTGCCAGTAGTAAAGGTCACAGACTCAATCAGCCCCAGCATTTT. This sequence encodes CASSKGHRLNQPQHF.

This chain joins TRBV12-3 or TRBV12-4 and TRBJ2-1; the match to TRBD1 covers 9 bases. V lost 6 bases and J lost 14; bases outside the gene matches: 5. The CDR3 contains 11 residues. CDR3: CASSPGTGKFF. The CDR3 coding sequence is TGTGCCAGCAGCCCGGGGACAGGGAAGTTCTTC.

This clonotype has just a few counts. The gene calls are TRBV7-2 and TRBJ1-3; D is undetermined. Germline assignment: CDR1 SGHTA and CDR2 FQGNSA. The germline V and J ends were trimmed by 5 bases and 4 bases, with 12 bases remaining between them. The CDR3 has 14 amino acids. CDR3 residues: CASSRRGSGNTIYF. CDR3 in DNA: TGTGCCAGCAGCCGCCGAGGTAGCGGAAACACCATATATTTT.

The V call is TRBV12-5, the J call TRBJ2-3; TRBD2 matches 7 bases. V shed 1 base, J shed 1 base, and the junction held 2 bases outside the gene matches. The CDR3 is 15 amino acids. Per the germline V gene, CDR1 is LGHNT and CDR2 is FRNRAP. The CDR3 DNA sequence: TGTGCTAGTGGTTTGGGAAGCGGGGGCACAGATACGCAGTATTTT. It codes for CASGLGSGGTDTQYF.

J is TRBJ2-7 and V is TRBV5-5; 13 nucleotides line up with TRBD2. Per germline, CDR1 SGHKS and CDR2 YYEKEE (reference sequence). V dropped 5 bases and J dropped 2; count of bases not matched to a gene: 4. The CDR3 totals 15 residues. CDR3: CASRTGLAGTYEQYF. Here the CDR3 DNA reads TGTGCCAGCAGGACGGGACTAGCGGGGACCTACGAGCAGTACTTC.

CDR3 region: CASSLIRTAASTDTQYF. For the CDR3, the DNA is TGTGCCAGCAGCTTGATCCGGACTGCGGCTAGCACAGATACGCAGTATTTT. This chain links TRBV5-4 with TRBJ2-3, with D possibly being TRBD2 (5 bases). Trimming stripped 1 base from V and 0 bases from J, with 15 bases between. CDR3 length: 17 residues. CDR1 and CDR2 (germline): SGHNT, YYREEE (reference sequence).

This chain links TRBV7-2 with TRBJ1-2, with D possibly being TRBD1 (6 bases). Germline CDR1 is SGHTA and CDR2 is FQGNSA. This CDR3 spans 16 amino acids. Trimming took off 5 bases at V and 4 bases at J, with 20 bases between the two ends. Here the CDR3 reads CASSLPRWGAGYGYTF. CDR3 DNA: TGTGCCAGCAGCCTACCCCGTTGGGGGGCGGGCTATGGCTACACCTTC.

This clonotype was counted ten times or more. The chain uses TRBV5-8 and TRBJ2-6, with D unresolved. Trimming removed 0 bases at V and 2 bases at J, with 9 bases between. Per the germline V gene, CDR1 is SGHTS and CDR2 is YDEGEE. The CDR3 has 16 residues. CDR3 bases: TGTGCCAGCAGCTTGGGTACTTCCCCTGGGGCCAACGTCCTGACTTTC. Protein product: CASSLGTSPGANVLTF.